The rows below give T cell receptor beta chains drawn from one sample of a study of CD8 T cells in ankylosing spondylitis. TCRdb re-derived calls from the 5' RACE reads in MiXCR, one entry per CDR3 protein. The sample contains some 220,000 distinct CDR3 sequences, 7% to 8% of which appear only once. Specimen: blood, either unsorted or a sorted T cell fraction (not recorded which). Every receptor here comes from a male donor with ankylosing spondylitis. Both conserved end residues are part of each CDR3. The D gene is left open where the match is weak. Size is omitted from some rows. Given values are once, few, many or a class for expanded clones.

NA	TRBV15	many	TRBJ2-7	TGTGCCACCAGCACCTTTACAGGGACGGGAGAGCAGTACTTC	CATSTFTGTGEQYF
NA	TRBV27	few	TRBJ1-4	TGTGCCAGCAGTTTAGGGGGGGCCCGGAAACTGTTTTTT	CASSLGGARKLFF
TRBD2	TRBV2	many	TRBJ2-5	TGTGCCAGCAGTGAAGTAAGCGGGGGGAACCAAGAGACCCAGTACTTC	CASSEVSGGNQETQYF
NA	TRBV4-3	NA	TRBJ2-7	TGCGCCAGCAGCCTTCGATGGGGGATTAACGAGCAGTACTTC	CASSLRWGINEQYF
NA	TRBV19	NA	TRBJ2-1	TGTGCCAGTAGTATTTCGGACCTGCCCTACAATGAGCAGTTCTTC	CASSISDLPYNEQFF
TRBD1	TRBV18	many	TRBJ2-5	TGTGCCAGCTCACCAATGAAGGACAGGGGCTATCTTCAAGAGACCCAGTACTTC	CASSPMKDRGYLQETQYF
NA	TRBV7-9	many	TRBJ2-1	TGTGCCAGCAGCTTTGACTTCGACAATGAGCAGTTCTTC	CASSFDFDNEQFF
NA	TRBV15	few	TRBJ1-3	TGTGCCACCAGCAGAGACAGATCTGGAAACACCATATATTTT	CATSRDRSGNTIYF
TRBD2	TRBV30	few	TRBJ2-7	TGTGCCATGGCCGGGACTACCTACGAGCAGTACTTC	CAMAGTTYEQYF
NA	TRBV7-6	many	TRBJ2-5	TGTGCCAGCAGTCCTGACAGGCGTAGAGAGACCCAGTACTTC	CASSPDRRRETQYF
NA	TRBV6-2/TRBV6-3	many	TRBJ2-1	TGTGCCAGCAGTTACGGGGTTAATGAGCAGTTCTTC	CASSYGVNEQFF
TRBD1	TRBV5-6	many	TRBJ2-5	TGTGCCAGCAGCTCGGTGGACAGGGGGTTCCCAGAGACCCAGTACTTC	CASSSVDRGFPETQYF
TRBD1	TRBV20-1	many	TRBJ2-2	TGCAGTGCTCGGGGTTGGACAGGGGGTGACACCGGGGAGCTGTTTTTT	CSARGWTGGDTGELFF
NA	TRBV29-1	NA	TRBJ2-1	TGCAGCGTTGTGGTTAATAAAGGGTCGGGAAATGAGCAGTTCTTC	CSVVVNKGSGNEQFF
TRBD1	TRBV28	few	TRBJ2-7	TGTGCCAGCAGTTTACCTTCCGGGACAGCCACCTACGAGCAGTACTTC	CASSLPSGTATYEQYF
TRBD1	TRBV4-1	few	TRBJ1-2	TGCGCCAGCAGCCGAACAGGGGGCCGAGGCTATGGCTACACCTTC	CASSRTGGRGYGYTF
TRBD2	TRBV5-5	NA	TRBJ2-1	TGTGCCATCAGCCTGGGACTAGGATACAATGAGCAGTTCTTC	CAISLGLGYNEQFF
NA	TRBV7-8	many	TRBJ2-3	TGTGCCAGCAGCTTATCTCTGACAGCTAGCACAGATACGCAGTATTTT	CASSLSLTASTDTQYF
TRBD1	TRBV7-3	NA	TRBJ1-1	TGTGCCAGCAGCCCGTGGACAGGGGTAAGGAAGGGGAACACTGAAGCTTTCTTT	CASSPWTGVRKGNTEAFF
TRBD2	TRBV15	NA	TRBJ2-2	TGTGCCACCGGCGAGGGAGGGCCGCGATTGGAGCTGTTTTTT	CATGEGGPRLELFF
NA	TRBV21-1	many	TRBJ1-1	TGTGCCAGCAGCAAGACCCAGAACACTGAAGCTTTCTTT	CASSKTQNTEAFF
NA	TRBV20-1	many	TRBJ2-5	TGCAGTGCTAGAGAACACAGAAAAGAGACCCAGTACTTC	CSAREHRKETQYF
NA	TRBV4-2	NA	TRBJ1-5	TGTGCCAGCAGCCAAGTAGTTCGGGATTCGGAGAGATATAGCAATCAGCCCCAGCATTTT	CASSQVVRDSERYSNQPQHF
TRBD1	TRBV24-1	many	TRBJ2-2	TGTGCCACCAGTGACCCTAGACAGGGGCGCACCGGGGAGCTGTTTTTT	CATSDPRQGRTGELFF
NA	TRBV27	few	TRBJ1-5	TGTGCCAGCAGTTTATTAGCGTCATTTAATCAGCCCCAGCATTTT	CASSLLASFNQPQHF
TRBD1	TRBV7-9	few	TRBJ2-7	TGTGCCAGCAGCAATCTCGACGGGACAGTAGTCTACGAGCAGTACTTC	CASSNLDGTVVYEQYF
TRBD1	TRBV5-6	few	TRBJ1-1	TGTGCCAGCAGCTTCGGGACAGCCCAAACTGAAGCTTTCTTT	CASSFGTAQTEAFF
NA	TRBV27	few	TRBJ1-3	TGTGCCAGCAAACCCATATATTTT	CASKPIYF
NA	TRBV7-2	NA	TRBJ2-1	TGTGCCAGCAGCCCCCTAGCGTCGTCCTACAGTGAGCAGTTCTTC	CASSPLASSYSEQFF
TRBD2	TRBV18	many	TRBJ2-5	TGTGCCAGCTCACCATTTACCAGCGGGGGTGAGGAGACCCAGTACTTC	CASSPFTSGGEETQYF
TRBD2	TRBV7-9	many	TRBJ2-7	TGTGCCAGCAGCACCGGACTAGCGGGCGAGCAGTACTTC	CASSTGLAGEQYF
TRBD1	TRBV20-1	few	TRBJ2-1	TGCAGTTCCCGACAGGGGGGCATCTACAATGAGCAGTTCTTC	CSSRQGGIYNEQFF
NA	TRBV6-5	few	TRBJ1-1	TGTGCCAGCAGTTACGGGCTCTTGAGGGACACTGAAGCTTTCTTT	CASSYGLLRDTEAFF